These 5 T cell receptor beta chains were all obtained from the same sample, sequenced in a study of shared clonotypes between healthy human individuals. Only in-frame clones appear in the TCRdb table, and some are missing; sequencing was by immunoSEQ multiplex PCR. The data contain about 2.1 million clones, 85% to 95% of them seen just once; the ten biggest clones take up 1.5% to 2%. Terminally differentiated effector memory CD45RA+ cells were excluded by CCR7 positive selection of CD45RO-negative cells. The specimen was naive CD8+ T cells from PBMCs. Receptors were obtained from a man aged 18 to 29 in good health. Some clones in this sample may be carry-over from other donors' samples.

This chain links TRBV28 with TRBJ2-1, with unresolved D. The CDR3 has 11 residues. Germline values: CDR1 MDHEN, CDR2 SYDVKM. Trimming took off 6 bases at V and 8 bases at J, with 8 bases between the two ends. CDR3 DNA sequence: TGTGCCAGCAGGTTAAGGGATGAGCAGTTCTTC. It encodes CASRLRDEQFF.

The rearrangement uses TRBV7-9 and TRBJ1-4; D not resolved. Germline loops: CDR1 SEHNR, CDR2 FQNEAQ (reference sequence). The CDR3 is 13 amino acids. V was cut by 5 bases and J by 8 bases, with 12 bases left in between. This CDR3 reads CASSPPLSEKLFF. The CDR3 DNA sequence: TGTGCCAGCAGCCCCCCGCTGAGCGAAAAACTGTTTTTT.

This chain connects TRBV28 to TRBJ2-3; D is unresolved. From germline, CDR1 is MDHEN and CDR2 SYDVKM. V was pared by 5 bases and J by 4 bases, with 13 bases between. This CDR3 comprises 14 residues. The CDR3 DNA follows: TGTGCCAGCAGTACCGAAGTAGAGGCAGATACGCAGTATTTT. It codes for CASSTEVEADTQYF.

Note on this clone: Distinct nucleotide sequences in the sample also encode this CDR3. The rearrangement links TRBV27 to TRBJ1-4; no clear D. The CDR3 length is 14 residues. V dropped 7 bases and J dropped 2 bases, with 11 bases sitting between them. The germline V gene has CDR1 MNHEY and CDR2 SMNVEV (reference sequence). This chain's CDR3 is CASTGVGTNEKLFF. CDR3 sequence (DNA): TGTGCCAGCACCGGGGTGGGTACTAATGAAAAACTGTTTTTT.

Concerning this clone itself: This sample includes further DNA sequences coding for the same CDR3. The chain uses TRBV27 and TRBJ1-1; 8 positions agree with TRBD1. V gave up 3 bases and J gave up 5 bases; unmatched junction bases: 2. The CDR3 extends over 13 amino acids. The germline CDR1 and CDR2 sequences are MNHEY and SMNVEV (reference sequence). The CDR3 reads CASSFRGLTEAFF. DNA of the CDR3: TGTGCCAGCAGTTTCAGGGGGCTTACTGAAGCTTTCTTT.